The clone carrying this TCR beta chain was counted a single time. Antigen: not known. Using immunoSEQ multiplex PCR, the repertoire was profiled, and TCRdb retains in-frame clones only, with some absent. This repertoire shows about 140,000 clones, approximately 77% found once; its top ten account for around 30%. The germline CDR1 and CDR2 sequences are MNHEY and SMNVEV (reference sequence). The trim removed 1 base at V and 6 bases at J, leaving 6 bases unmatched. The CDR3 length is 15 residues. The data originate from a study of cytotoxic CD8 clonotypes in ibrutinib-treated CLL. The overall study: Mean values per sample were a few hundred thousand productive templates and tens of thousands of productive rearrangements.

Study-wide results and limits: Clonality showed a rise at ibrutinib response that reversed toward baseline at progression.

Source: PBMCs, taken after 12 months of ibrutinib treatment. V is TRBV27 and J is TRBJ2-7; 10 bases map to TRBD1. This receptor was taken from a human donor with chronic lymphocytic leukemia. CDR3: CASSLLGQGKGEQYF. The CDR3 DNA is TGTGCCAGCAGTTTATTGGGACAGGGGAAGGGCGAGCAGTACTTC.